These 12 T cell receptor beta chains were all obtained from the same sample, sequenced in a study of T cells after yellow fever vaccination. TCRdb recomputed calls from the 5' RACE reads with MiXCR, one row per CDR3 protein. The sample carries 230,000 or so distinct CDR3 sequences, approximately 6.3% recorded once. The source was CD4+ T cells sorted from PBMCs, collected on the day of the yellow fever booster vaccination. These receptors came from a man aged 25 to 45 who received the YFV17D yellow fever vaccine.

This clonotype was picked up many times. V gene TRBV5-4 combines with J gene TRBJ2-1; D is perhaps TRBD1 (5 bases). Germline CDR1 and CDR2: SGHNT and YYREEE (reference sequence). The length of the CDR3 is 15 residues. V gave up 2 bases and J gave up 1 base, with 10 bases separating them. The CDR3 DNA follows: TGTGCCAGCAGCTTTGGGCAGGGATCCTACAATGAGCAGTTCTTC. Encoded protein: CASSFGQGSYNEQFF.

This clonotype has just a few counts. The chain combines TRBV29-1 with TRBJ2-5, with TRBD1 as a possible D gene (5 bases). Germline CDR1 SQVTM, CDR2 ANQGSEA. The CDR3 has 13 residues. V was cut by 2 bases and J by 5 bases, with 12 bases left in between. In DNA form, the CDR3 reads TGCAGCGTTGAACTTTTGGGGCACGAGACCCAGTACTTC. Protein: CSVELLGHETQYF.

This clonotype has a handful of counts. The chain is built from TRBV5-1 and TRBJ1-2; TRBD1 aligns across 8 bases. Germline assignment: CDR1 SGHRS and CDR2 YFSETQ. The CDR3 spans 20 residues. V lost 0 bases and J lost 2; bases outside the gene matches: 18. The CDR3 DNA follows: TGCGCCAGCAGCTTGGACCCACGACCGGGACAGGCAGTGGTAAACTATGGCTACACCTTC. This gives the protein CASSLDPRPGQAVVNYGYTF.

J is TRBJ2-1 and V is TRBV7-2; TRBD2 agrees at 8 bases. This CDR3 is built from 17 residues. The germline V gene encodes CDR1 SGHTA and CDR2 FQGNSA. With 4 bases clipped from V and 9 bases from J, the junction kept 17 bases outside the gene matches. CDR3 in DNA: TGTGCCAGCAGCTCCGCTTTGGCGGGAGGTATCATGGGTGAGCAGTTCTTC. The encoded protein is CASSSALAGGIMGEQFF.

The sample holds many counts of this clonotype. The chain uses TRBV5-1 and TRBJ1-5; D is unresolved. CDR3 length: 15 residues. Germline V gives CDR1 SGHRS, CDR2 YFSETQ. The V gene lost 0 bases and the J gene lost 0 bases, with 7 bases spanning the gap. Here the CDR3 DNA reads TGCGCCAGCAGCTTGGGGCAGAATAGCAATCAGCCCCAGCATTTT. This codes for CASSLGQNSNQPQHF.

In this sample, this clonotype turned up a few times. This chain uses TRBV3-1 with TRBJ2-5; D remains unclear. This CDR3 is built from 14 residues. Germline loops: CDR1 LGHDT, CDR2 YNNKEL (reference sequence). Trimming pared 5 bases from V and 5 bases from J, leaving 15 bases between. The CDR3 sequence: CASSNPASYETQYF. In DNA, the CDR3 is TGTGCCAGCAGCAATCCCGCGAGTTATGAGACCCAGTACTTC.

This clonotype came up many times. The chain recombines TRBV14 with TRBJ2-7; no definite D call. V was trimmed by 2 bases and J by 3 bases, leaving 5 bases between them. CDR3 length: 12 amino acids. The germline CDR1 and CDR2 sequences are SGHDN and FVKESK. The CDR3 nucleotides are TGTGCCAGCAGCCAACGGCTCTACGAGCAGTACTTC. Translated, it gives CASSQRLYEQYF.

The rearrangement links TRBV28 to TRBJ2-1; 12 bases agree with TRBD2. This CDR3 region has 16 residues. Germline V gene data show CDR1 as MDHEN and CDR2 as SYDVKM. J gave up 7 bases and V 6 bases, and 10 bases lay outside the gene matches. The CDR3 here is CASRNQLAGGFNEQFF. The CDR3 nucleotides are TGTGCCAGCAGAAATCAACTAGCGGGAGGATTTAATGAGCAGTTCTTC.

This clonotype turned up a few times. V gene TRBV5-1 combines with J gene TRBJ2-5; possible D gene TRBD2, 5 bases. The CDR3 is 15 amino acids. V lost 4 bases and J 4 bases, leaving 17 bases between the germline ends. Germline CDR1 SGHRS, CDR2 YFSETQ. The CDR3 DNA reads TGCGCCAGCAGCCCCAGCCCTGGGAGAGGAGAGACCCAGTACTTC. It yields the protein CASSPSPGRGETQYF.

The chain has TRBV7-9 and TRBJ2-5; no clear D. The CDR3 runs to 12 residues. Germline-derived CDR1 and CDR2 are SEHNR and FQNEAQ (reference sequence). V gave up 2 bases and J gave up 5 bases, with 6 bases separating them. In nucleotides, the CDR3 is TGTGCCAGCAGCTTAAAGAGGGAGACCCAGTACTTC. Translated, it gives CASSLKRETQYF. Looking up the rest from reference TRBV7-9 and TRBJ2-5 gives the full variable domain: DTGVSQNPRHKITKRGQNVTFRCDPISEHNRLYWYRQTLGQGPEFLTYFQNEAQLEKSRLLSDRFSAERPKGSFSTLEIQRTEQGDSAMYLCASSLKRETQYFGPGTRLLVL.

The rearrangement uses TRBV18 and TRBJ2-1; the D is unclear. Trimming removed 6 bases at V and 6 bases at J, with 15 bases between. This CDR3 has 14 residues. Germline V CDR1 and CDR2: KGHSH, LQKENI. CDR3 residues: CASSTALGGNEQFF. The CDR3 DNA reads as TGTGCCAGCTCCACGGCACTGGGCGGCAATGAGCAGTTCTTC.

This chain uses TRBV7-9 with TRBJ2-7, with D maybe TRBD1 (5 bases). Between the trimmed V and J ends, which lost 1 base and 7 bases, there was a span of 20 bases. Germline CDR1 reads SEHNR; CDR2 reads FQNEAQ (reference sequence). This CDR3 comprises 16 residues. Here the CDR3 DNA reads TGTGCCAGCAGCTTAGAAGCTCTAGAGGTAGGGGTTGAGCAGTACTTC. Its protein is CASSLEALEVGVEQYF.